This is a list of T cell receptor beta chains from one sample in a study of CD8+CD57+ T cells in acquired aplastic anemia. TCRdb re-analysed the reads in MiXCR, keeping a single row per CDR3 protein. The sample consists of some 290,000 distinct CDR3 sequences, 45% to 65% of them appearing once. The sample consisted of sorted CD4+, CD8+, or CD8+CD57+ T cells (not recorded which) from PBMCs. All receptors derive from a human donor with severe aplastic anemia or a healthy control (not recorded which). The CDR3 runs from the conserved cysteine through the conserved F or W. D genes are given only for firm matches. Clone size is shown for a subset of rows, as once, few, many or a class of expanded clone.

CDR3nt,CDR3aa,v_gene,d_gene,abundance,j_gene
TGTGCCATCAGTGAGAGACGGGATCAGCCCCAGCATTTT,CAISERRDQPQHF,TRBV10-3,NA,NA,TRBJ1-5
TGTGCCAGCAGACAGGGGAGAGGGGAAAATGGCTACACCTTC,CASRQGRGENGYTF,TRBV6-1,TRBD1,many,TRBJ1-2
TGTGCCAGCAGCTTAGGGGACAGGGAAACAGATACGCAGTATTTT,CASSLGDRETDTQYF,TRBV7-9,TRBD1,few,TRBJ2-3
TGTGCCAGCAGGGTTAGGGGGCGCGGAGAGACCCAGTACTTC,CASRVRGRGETQYF,TRBV6-1,TRBD1,many,TRBJ2-5
TGTGCCACCAAGGACAGAATCTATGGCTACACCTTC,CATKDRIYGYTF,TRBV27,NA,many,TRBJ1-2
TGCAGCGTTATCGGGGGGGGTGGCGATGAGCAGTTCTTC,CSVIGGGGDEQFF,TRBV29-1,TRBD2,many,TRBJ2-1
TGTGCCAGCAGCCGACTGGGACAGGGGAATTCACCCCTCCACTTT,CASSRLGQGNSPLHF,TRBV3-1,TRBD1,NA,TRBJ1-6
TGTGCCAGCAGCTTAGGGGTCAGCGGGGCTTTCTTT,CASSLGVSGAFF,TRBV7-8,NA,NA,TRBJ1-1
TGTGCCATCAGAGGGCGGGAGACCCAGTACTTC,CAIRGRETQYF,TRBV10-3,NA,many,TRBJ2-5
TGTGCCAGCAGCCATGGACTAGCGGGGGAGCTGTTTTTT,CASSHGLAGELFF,TRBV4-2,TRBD2,NA,TRBJ2-2
TGTGCCAGCAGCCGAGACTACTACGAGCAGTACTTC,CASSRDYYEQYF,TRBV5-6,NA,once,TRBJ2-7
TGCGCCAGCAGCCACCGGGGGGCCGGGGAGACCCAGTACTTC,CASSHRGAGETQYF,TRBV4-3,NA,many,TRBJ2-5
TGTGCCAGCAGCCCCACCCGGAACACTGAAGCTTTCTTT,CASSPTRNTEAFF,TRBV9,NA,NA,TRBJ1-1
TGTGCCAGCAGTGGAAGTTCCGGGACAGGGAACGACGAGCAGTACTTC,CASSGSSGTGNDEQYF,TRBV25-1,TRBD1,few,TRBJ2-7
TGTGCTAGTGGGGGACTAGCGGTCTCCTTGGGCGATGAGCAGTTCTTC,CASGGLAVSLGDEQFF,TRBV12-3/TRBV12-4,TRBD2,once,TRBJ2-1
TGTGCCAGCAGCTCAACCCGCGTTTACGAGCAGTACTTC,CASSSTRVYEQYF,TRBV7-3,NA,once,TRBJ2-7
TGTGCCAGTAGTATATCTTATACGGGCTACGAGCAGTACTTC,CASSISYTGYEQYF,TRBV19,NA,many,TRBJ2-7
TGTGCCAGCAGCGTAGCACCGCAAGAGACCCGGTACTTC,CASSVAPQETRYF,TRBV9,NA,once,TRBJ2-5
TGTGCCAGCAGCAATACCGGGACAGCCCAAGAGACCCAGTACTTC,CASSNTGTAQETQYF,TRBV7-9,TRBD1,many,TRBJ2-5
TGCAGTGCCACTACAGGGGAAGAGACCCAGTACTTC,CSATTGEETQYF,TRBV20-1,TRBD1,many,TRBJ2-5
TGCAGGGGGGGGGCTAGCGGGAGTAATGAGCAGTTCTTC,CRGGASGSNEQFF,TRBV20-1,TRBD2,NA,TRBJ2-1
TGTGCCAGCACCGAAAGGAGGGCGGGCGGGGAGCTGTTTTTT,CASTERRAGGELFF,TRBV7-2,NA,many,TRBJ2-2
TGTGCCACCAGTGATCCCCGGTTCACGGGAAAACTGTTTTTT,CATSDPRFTGKLFF,TRBV24-1,NA,NA,TRBJ1-4
TGTGCCAGCAGTCGGGGAATCTTCTCCTACGAGCAGTACTTC,CASSRGIFSYEQYF,TRBV27,NA,many,TRBJ2-7
TGTGCCAGCAGTGAAAGGACTGGAACGGGATCTAGCACAGATACGCAGTATTTT,CASSERTGTGSSTDTQYF,TRBV6-1,NA,NA,TRBJ2-3
TGTGCAAGTCGCTTAGATCTGGGACAGGGGGCCTACGAGCAGTACTTC,CASRLDLGQGAYEQYF,TRBV12-2,NA,NA,TRBJ2-7
TGTGCCAGCAGCCCGACTTCGATTTCCTACAATGAGCAGTATTTT,CASSPTSISYNEQYF,TRBV7-3,NA,NA,TRBJ2-3
TGTGCCAGCAGTTGGACCGGGACAGGGAGCATCAATGAGCAGTTCTTC,CASSWTGTGSINEQFF,TRBV12-3/TRBV12-4,TRBD1,many,TRBJ2-1
TGTGCCAGCAGCGTAGGGGCTAGCGGGGGCCTCACAGATACGCAGTATTTT,CASSVGASGGLTDTQYF,TRBV9,TRBD2,many,TRBJ2-3
TGTGCCAGCAGCTTTAAGTCTAGGGGGGTTCGAGCCAAAAACATTCAGTACTTC,CASSFKSRGVRAKNIQYF,TRBV7-2,NA,many,TRBJ2-4
TGTGCCAGCAGCGGACCGAATGAATCGGGCTACACCTTC,CASSGPNESGYTF,TRBV7-3,NA,NA,TRBJ1-2
TGTGCCAGCAGTTTCCAGGGGACAGGTGAGGCTGAAGCTTTCTTT,CASSFQGTGEAEAFF,TRBV27,TRBD1,NA,TRBJ1-1
TGTGCCAGCAGCCCCCGGGTAGCGGGGGGGCCAGATACGCAGTATTTT,CASSPRVAGGPDTQYF,TRBV9,TRBD2,many,TRBJ2-3
TGTGCCAGTAGTGGGGACAGCTACAATGAGCAGTTCTTC,CASSGDSYNEQFF,TRBV19,TRBD1,many,TRBJ2-1
TGTGCCAGCAGTTCGCCACAGGGGGCGGCAAGGCGTGAGACCCAGTACTTC,CASSSPQGAARRETQYF,TRBV7-8,TRBD1,NA,TRBJ2-5
TGTGCCAGTAGTCTGAGGGGGGGGGTTAATGAGCAGTTCTTC,CASSLRGGVNEQFF,TRBV19,NA,few,TRBJ2-1
TGTGCCAGCAGTGAGGCACAGGGAGCCGGGGAGCTGTTTTTT,CASSEAQGAGELFF,TRBV2,NA,NA,TRBJ2-2
TGTGCTAGTGGATCTTCATACGAGCAGTACTTC,CASGSSYEQYF,TRBV12-5,NA,many,TRBJ2-7
TGTGCCAGCAGCCACGCCCGGGGCAGTTCAGTACCAGATACGCAGTATTTT,CASSHARGSSVPDTQYF,TRBV7-2,NA,NA,TRBJ2-3
TGTGCCAGCAGTTTCGTGATCACCGGGGAGCTGTTTTTT,CASSFVITGELFF,TRBV12-3/TRBV12-4,NA,NA,TRBJ2-2
TGTGCCAGCAGCTCCTACCAATCGGAGCAGTTCTTC,CASSSYQSEQFF,TRBV7-6,NA,many,TRBJ2-1
TGTGCCAGCCATCGCAGCGGGGCTCGAGGTGCAGATACGCAGTATTTT,CASHRSGARGADTQYF,TRBV6-2/TRBV6-3,TRBD2,NA,TRBJ2-3
TGTGCCAGCAGTCACCAGGGGTCGGGTTCCTATAATTCACCCCTCCACTTT,CASSHQGSGSYNSPLHF,TRBV6-5,NA,many,TRBJ1-6
TGTGCCACCAGCAGAAAGTTCGCGGCAGGGACTAGCTCCTACGAGCAGTACTTC,CATSRKFAAGTSSYEQYF,TRBV15,TRBD2,NA,TRBJ2-7
TGTGCCGTATCCGGGACTATCAACACCGGGGAGCTGTTTTTT,CAVSGTINTGELFF,TRBV19,TRBD2,many,TRBJ2-2
TGTGCCAGCGGATCCCGGGACGGGGGGTTTGCCGAGCAGTACTTC,CASGSRDGGFAEQYF,TRBV10-3,TRBD2,NA,TRBJ2-7
TGTGCCAGCAGTGAAGCTATCCAGCCCCAGCATTTT,CASSEAIQPQHF,TRBV2,NA,NA,TRBJ1-5
TGCAGTGCTCCCGTGTGGACAGGGGATAGCAATCAGCCCCAGCATTTT,CSAPVWTGDSNQPQHF,TRBV20-1,TRBD1,NA,TRBJ1-5
TGTGCCAGCAGTTCAGGATCTCCACCTATGGACACTGAAGCTTTCTTT,CASSSGSPPMDTEAFF,TRBV6-5,NA,many,TRBJ1-1
TGTGCCAGCACCTTCATAACCGGGACCGTGGACTACGAGCAGTACTTC,CASTFITGTVDYEQYF,TRBV27,NA,few,TRBJ2-7
TGTGCCACCAGCAGAGATAGGACGGACTACAATGAGCAGTTCTTC,CATSRDRTDYNEQFF,TRBV15,NA,few,TRBJ2-1
TGTGCCAGCAGAGAGCAGGGGGCGGGGGAGACCCAGTACTTC,CASREQGAGETQYF,TRBV12-3/TRBV12-4,TRBD1,many,TRBJ2-5
TGCAGTGCTAGGTTAGGGGCCAATACCGAGCAGTACTTC,CSARLGANTEQYF,TRBV20-1,NA,NA,TRBJ2-7